This T cell receptor beta chain was documented in a study of T-cell reconstitution after alpha-beta-depleted transplantation in children. The sample holds many counts of this clonotype. Unique molecular identifiers were incorporated when the TCRbeta library was constructed. TCRdb processed the PCR reads anew with MiXCR; each CDR3 protein has one entry. The repertoire has 360,000 or so distinct CDR3 sequences, about a fifth of them found once; the top ten carry less than 4.5%. The clonotype comes from a human donor who donated a stem cell graft to a child with acute myeloid leukemia. The sample was PBMCs from the stem cell graft donor, taken from the stem cell graft.

CDR3 in amino acids: CSVVASANYEQYF. The DNA of the CDR3 is TGCAGCGTTGTGGCTAGCGCCAACTACGAGCAGTACTTC. The V gene is TRBV29-1, the J gene TRBJ2-7; the D gene is possibly TRBD2 (6 bases). Germline CDR1 reads SQVTM; CDR2 reads ANQGSEA. This CDR3 region has 13 residues. Trimming took 4 bases from V and 3 from J, leaving 13 bases between them.